This T cell receptor (beta chain) was recorded in a study of technical replicates of blood from a handful of donors. Profiled with immunoSEQ multiplex PCR; TCRdb holds only in-frame clones, not every one. The table has approximately 85,000 clones, roughly 94% seen once. Germline loops: CDR1 SGHTA, CDR2 FQGTGA. The CDR3 loop spans 14 amino acids. With V trimmed by 5 bases and J by 7 bases, 9 bases remained unmatched. The specimen sequenced was T cells isolated from PBMCs. The sequence came from a human donor in good health. This rearrangement joins TRBV7-3 to TRBJ2-7, with 9 nucleotides matching TRBD1. The CDR3 DNA reads TGTGCCAGCAGCCTGGGACAGGGCCTCGGAGAGCAGTACTTC. Its translation: CASSLGQGLGEQYF. Full variable domain (remainder filled in from reference TRBV7-3 and TRBJ2-7): GAGVSQTPSNKVTEKGKYVELRCDPISGHTALYWYRQSLGQGPEFLIYFQGTGAADDSGLPNDRFFAVRPEGSVSTLKIQRTERGDSAVYLCASSLGQGLGEQYFGPGTRLTVT.